The clone carrying this T cell receptor (beta chain) was recorded a few times. Its cognate antigen is unknown. This record belongs to a study of early T cells in non-severe SARS-CoV-2 infection. For the study at large: The study sequenced bulk RNA from unsorted whole blood, with chains unpaired. Broader study findings: Sequences matched to VDJdb favored anti-spike CD8 responses, while private and CD4 specificities were missed.

CDR1 is SGHTA, CDR2 FQGNSA, per germline. V lost 4 bases, J lost 3 bases, and 10 bases lay in between. The CDR3 covers 13 residues. Attachment of unique molecular identifiers was made to individual cDNA molecules. Via MiXCR, TCRdb re-called the 5' RACE reads, giving one row per CDR3 protein. The sample contains tens of thousands of distinct CDR3 sequences, more than 13% of which appear only once. The chain combines TRBV7-2 with TRBJ2-7; D is undetermined. This sequence was found in an adult who was a healthcare worker with PCR-confirmed SARS-CoV-2 infection or an uninfected control (not recorded which). The sequenced material came from whole blood. The CDR3 DNA follows: TGTGCCAGCAGCTCCGAAGTAATCTACGAGCAGTACTTC. It specifies CASSSEVIYEQYF.